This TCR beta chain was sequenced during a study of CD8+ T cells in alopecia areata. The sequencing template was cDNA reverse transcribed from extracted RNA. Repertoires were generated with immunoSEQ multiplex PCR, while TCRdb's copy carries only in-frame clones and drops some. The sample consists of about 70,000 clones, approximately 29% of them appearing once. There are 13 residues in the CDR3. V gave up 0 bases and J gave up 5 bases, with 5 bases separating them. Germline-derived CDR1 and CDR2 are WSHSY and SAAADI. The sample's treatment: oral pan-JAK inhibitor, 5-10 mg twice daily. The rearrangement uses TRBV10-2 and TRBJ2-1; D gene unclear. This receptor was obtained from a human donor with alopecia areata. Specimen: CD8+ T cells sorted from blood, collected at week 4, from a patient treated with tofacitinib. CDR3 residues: CASSESSDNEQFF. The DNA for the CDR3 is TGCGCCAGCAGTGAGTCGTCAGACAATGAGCAGTTCTTC.